A selection of T cell receptor beta chains follows, all from one sample in a study of T cells in Graves' hyperthyroidism and ophthalmopathy. TCRdb itself ran the multiplex PCR reads through MiXCR, one entry per CDR3 protein. The sample has around 690,000 distinct CDR3 sequences, roughly 17% seen once; the top ten hold 15% to 17%. Sequences were obtained from blood. The origin of the receptors is a man aged 50 to 60 with Graves' hyperthyroidism. CDR3s include the opening cysteine and the closing phenylalanine or tryptophan. D genes are given only for firm matches. Only some rows state a clone size, as once, few, many or a class for expanded clones.

J: TRBJ2-1; V: TRBV20-1; size: -; D: -; CDR3: CSARDKKSGLDEQFF; DNA: TGCAGTGCTAGAGATAAGAAAAGCGGACTGGATGAGCAGTTCTTC
J: TRBJ1-2; V: TRBV28; size: many; D: TRBD1; CDR3: CASDFTGDNYGYTF; DNA: TGTGCCAGCGATTTTACAGGGGATAACTATGGCTACACCTTC
J: TRBJ2-4; V: TRBV28; size: -; D: TRBD2; CDR3: CASARGLAGAGKNIQYF; DNA: TGTGCCAGCGCGAGGGGGCTAGCGGGAGCTGGCAAAAACATTCAGTACTTC
J: TRBJ2-5; V: TRBV28; size: many; D: TRBD1; CDR3: CASSYPGQMYQETQYF; DNA: TGTGCCAGCAGTTACCCGGGACAGATGTACCAAGAGACCCAGTACTTC
J: TRBJ2-4; V: TRBV28; size: many; D: -; CDR3: CASSSGTFDIQYF; DNA: TGTGCCAGCAGTTCGGGGACCTTTGACATTCAGTACTTC
J: TRBJ2-1; V: TRBV24-1; size: -; D: TRBD2; CDR3: CATSEAIAGVFNEQFF; DNA: TGTGCCACCAGTGAAGCGATAGCGGGAGTCTTCAATGAGCAGTTCTTC
J: TRBJ2-3; V: TRBV28; size: many; D: TRBD2; CDR3: CASSSPAGGTDTQYF; DNA: TGTGCCAGCAGTTCTCCAGCGGGAGGAACAGATACGCAGTATTTT
J: TRBJ2-7; V: TRBV12-3/TRBV12-4; size: many; D: -; CDR3: CASSFRAEQYF; DNA: TGTGCCAGCAGTTTCAGAGCCGAGCAGTACTTC
J: TRBJ2-5; V: TRBV10-2; size: many; D: TRBD2; CDR3: CASSERRLAGVETQYF; DNA: TGCGCCAGCAGTGAGCGCCGACTAGCGGGAGTGGAGACCCAGTACTTC
J: TRBJ2-7; V: TRBV29-1; size: -; D: -; CDR3: CSVEGKDYEQYF; DNA: TGCAGCGTTGAGGGGAAGGATTACGAGCAGTACTTC
J: TRBJ1-1; V: TRBV6-5; size: -; D: TRBD1; CDR3: CASSYTGEGTEAFF; DNA: TGTGCCAGCAGTTATACAGGGGAAGGTACTGAAGCTTTCTTT
J: TRBJ2-4; V: TRBV29-1; size: few; D: TRBD2; CDR3: CSVDGLAGGKNIQYF; DNA: TGCAGCGTTGACGGACTAGCGGGAGGGAAAAACATTCAGTACTTC
J: TRBJ2-1; V: TRBV18; size: -; D: TRBD1; CDR3: CASSPGGTGTNNEQFF; DNA: TGTGCCAGCTCACCAGGAGGGACAGGGACCAATAATGAGCAGTTCTTC
J: TRBJ2-1; V: TRBV9; size: few; D: TRBD2; CDR3: CASSDALGLAVNEQFF; DNA: TGTGCCAGCAGCGACGCCTTGGGGCTAGCGGTTAATGAGCAGTTCTTC
J: TRBJ2-7; V: TRBV5-5; size: few; D: TRBD2; CDR3: CASSTGTSYLEQYF; DNA: TGTGCCAGCAGCACCGGGACTAGCTATCTCGAGCAGTACTTC
J: TRBJ2-2; V: TRBV7-9; size: many; D: -; CDR3: CASSLAVTGELFF; DNA: TGTGCCAGCAGCTTAGCGGTGACCGGGGAGCTGTTTTTT
J: TRBJ2-7; V: TRBV9; size: many; D: TRBD2; CDR3: CASSVNPDWEGSYEQYF; DNA: TGTGCCAGCAGCGTAAACCCCGATTGGGAGGGGAGCTACGAGCAGTACTTC
J: TRBJ2-3; V: TRBV11-2; size: few; D: -; CDR3: CASSLGPQQGGDTQYF; DNA: TGTGCCAGCAGCTTAGGGCCCCAGCAAGGGGGGGATACGCAGTATTTT
J: TRBJ1-2; V: TRBV5-1; size: many; D: -; CDR3: CASSLTGLVNYGYTF; DNA: TGCGCCAGCAGCTTGACAGGGCTGGTAAACTATGGCTACACCTTC
J: TRBJ1-5; V: TRBV12-3/TRBV12-4; size: many; D: -; CDR3: CASSFASYISNQPQHF; DNA: TGTGCCAGCAGTTTCGCTTCATATATTAGCAATCAGCCCCAGCATTTT
J: TRBJ2-3; V: TRBV10-3; size: many; D: TRBD1; CDR3: CAISGPTGDIDTQYF; DNA: TGTGCCATCAGTGGGCCCACAGGGGACATAGATACGCAGTATTTT
J: TRBJ2-7; V: TRBV15; size: -; D: TRBD1; CDR3: CATSISTGTGLFEQYF; DNA: TGTGCCACCAGCATTTCAACCGGGACAGGACTCTTCGAGCAGTACTTC
J: TRBJ1-1; V: TRBV20-1; size: few; D: -; CDR3: CSAPQGEAFF; DNA: TGCAGTGCACCCCAGGGTGAAGCTTTCTTT
J: TRBJ2-6; V: TRBV6-2/TRBV6-3; size: few; D: -; CDR3: CASATGGSGANVLTF; DNA: TGTGCCAGCGCCACAGGCGGCTCTGGGGCCAACGTCCTGACTTTC
J: TRBJ1-1; V: TRBV20-1; size: many; D: -; CDR3: CSAIWAINTEAFF; DNA: TGCAGTGCTATCTGGGCAATCAACACTGAAGCTTTCTTT
J: TRBJ2-1; V: TRBV2; size: -; D: -; CDR3: CASSEFDSCTLYYDEQFF; DNA: TGTGCCAGCAGTGAATTTGACTCCTGCACCCTGTACTACGATGAGCAGTTCTTC
J: TRBJ2-3; V: TRBV20-1; size: -; D: -; CDR3: CSARDRITSTDTQYF; DNA: TGCAGTGCTAGAGATCGAATAACTAGCACAGATACGCAGTATTTT
J: TRBJ2-7; V: TRBV27; size: -; D: -; CDR3: CAAGGRPTSYEQYF; DNA: TGTGCCGCTGGGGGGCGGCCAACCTCCTACGAGCAGTACTTC
J: TRBJ2-1; V: TRBV25-1; size: -; D: TRBD2; CDR3: CASSFFRLSGRRHEQFF; DNA: TGTGCCAGCAGCTTTTTTAGACTAAGCGGGAGGCGGCATGAGCAGTTCTTC
J: TRBJ2-3; V: TRBV20-1; size: -; D: -; CDR3: CSARGRTSTDTQYF; DNA: TGCAGTGCCCGTGGGAGAACTAGCACAGATACGCAGTATTTT
J: TRBJ1-4; V: TRBV12-3/TRBV12-4; size: many; D: -; CDR3: CASSFSREKLFF; DNA: TGTGCCAGCAGTTTTTCTCGAGAAAAACTGTTTTTT
J: TRBJ1-5; V: TRBV2; size: many; D: TRBD1; CDR3: CASRDRGNQPQHF; DNA: TGTGCCAGCAGGGACAGGGGGAATCAGCCCCAGCATTTT
J: TRBJ2-7; V: TRBV27; size: few; D: TRBD1; CDR3: CASSIRDRVPHEQYF; DNA: TGTGCCAGCAGTATCCGGGACAGGGTTCCCCACGAGCAGTACTTC
J: TRBJ2-7; V: TRBV5-5; size: -; D: TRBD2; CDR3: CASSLETSGYEQYF; DNA: TGTGCCAGCAGCTTAGAGACTAGCGGCTACGAGCAGTACTTC
J: TRBJ2-1; V: TRBV7-9; size: few; D: -; CDR3: CASSFETAQFF; DNA: TGTGCCAGCAGCTTTGAGACAGCGCAGTTCTTC
J: TRBJ2-5; V: TRBV28; size: many; D: TRBD2; CDR3: CASLSGGGQETQYF; DNA: TGTGCCAGCCTTTCGGGGGGTGGGCAAGAGACCCAGTACTTC
J: TRBJ2-1; V: TRBV24-1; size: few; D: TRBD1; CDR3: CATSDTGTGLHEQFF; DNA: TGTGCCACCAGTGATACCGGGACAGGATTACATGAGCAGTTCTTC
J: TRBJ2-7; V: TRBV29-1; size: many; D: TRBD2; CDR3: CSVAYGRESTYEQYF; DNA: TGCAGCGTTGCTTACGGGCGGGAGTCAACCTACGAGCAGTACTTC
J: TRBJ2-1; V: TRBV18; size: few; D: TRBD2; CDR3: CASSLAGTSGRNEQFF; DNA: TGTGCCAGCTCACTAGCCGGGACTAGCGGTAGGAATGAGCAGTTCTTC
J: TRBJ2-7; V: TRBV29-1; size: once; D: -; CDR3: CSVRGRGTYEQYF; DNA: TGCAGCGTCAGGGGCAGGGGCACCTACGAGCAGTACTTC
J: TRBJ1-4; V: TRBV11-2; size: many; D: -; CDR3: CASSSGQTNEKLFF; DNA: TGTGCCAGCAGCTCCGGACAGACTAATGAAAAACTGTTTTTT
J: TRBJ2-5; V: TRBV24-1; size: many; D: TRBD1; CDR3: CATSDAPRQGTRETQYF; DNA: TGTGCCACCAGTGATGCCCCGCGACAGGGAACTAGAGAGACCCAGTACTTC
J: TRBJ1-3; V: TRBV7-8; size: few; D: -; CDR3: CASSLEGGRQASGNTIYF; DNA: TGTGCCAGCAGCTTAGAAGGGGGGAGGCAGGCCTCTGGAAACACCATATATTTT
J: TRBJ2-2; V: TRBV5-8; size: many; D: -; CDR3: CASSPMTRGPGELFF; DNA: TGTGCCAGCAGCCCAATGACCCGGGGGCCCGGGGAGCTGTTTTTT
J: TRBJ2-2; V: TRBV6-2/TRBV6-3; size: once; D: -; CDR3: CASSFGTYYTGELFF; DNA: TGTGCCAGCAGTTTCGGGACTTATTACACCGGGGAGCTGTTTTTT
J: TRBJ1-2; V: TRBV28; size: few; D: TRBD1; CDR3: CASSLGLRGHGYTF; DNA: TGTGCCAGCAGTTTAGGGCTCAGGGGGCACGGCTACACCTTC
J: TRBJ2-6; V: TRBV5-1; size: few; D: -; CDR3: CASSGGLPSGANVLTF; DNA: TGCGCCAGCAGCGGGGGACTGCCCTCTGGGGCCAACGTCCTGACTTTC
J: TRBJ2-7; V: TRBV24-1; size: many; D: TRBD2; CDR3: CATSDRLASSYEQYF; DNA: TGTGCCACCAGTGATCGACTAGCAAGCTCCTACGAGCAGTACTTC
J: TRBJ1-2; V: TRBV4-1; size: few; D: -; CDR3: CASSQDSPGVMGYTF; DNA: TGCGCCAGCAGCCAAGACTCCCCTGGGGTAATGGGCTACACCTTC
J: TRBJ2-5; V: TRBV28; size: many; D: TRBD1; CDR3: CASSLSPGQGAETQYF; DNA: TGTGCCAGCAGTCTTTCGCCGGGACAGGGGGCAGAGACCCAGTACTTC
J: TRBJ2-7; V: TRBV27; size: -; D: TRBD2; CDR3: CDSRPGTSGSEQYF; DNA: TGTGACAGCAGACCCGGGACTAGTGGTTCCGAGCAGTACTTC
J: TRBJ2-2; V: TRBV30; size: -; D: -; CDR3: CAWKRLVGTGELFF; DNA: TGTGCCTGGAAGAGGCTTGTAGGCACCGGGGAGCTGTTTTTT
J: TRBJ2-5; V: TRBV29-1; size: many; D: -; CDR3: CSVEGGRSLGETQYF; DNA: TGCAGCGTTGAAGGGGGACGCTCTCTCGGGGAGACCCAGTACTTC
J: TRBJ2-1; V: TRBV11-2; size: many; D: TRBD2; CDR3: CASSFLAGGNEQFF; DNA: TGTGCCAGCAGCTTCTTAGCGGGAGGCAATGAGCAGTTCTTC
J: TRBJ1-4; V: TRBV28; size: many; D: -; CDR3: CASSAYQGYNEKLFF; DNA: TGTGCCAGCAGTGCCTATCAGGGATATAATGAAAAACTGTTTTTT
J: TRBJ2-3; V: TRBV29-1; size: many; D: -; CDR3: CSVGDRADTQYF; DNA: TGCAGCGTTGGGGACCGTGCAGATACGCAGTATTTT
J: TRBJ2-3; V: TRBV9; size: many; D: TRBD1; CDR3: CASSPRQGEDTQYF; DNA: TGTGCCAGCAGCCCCAGACAGGGGGAAGATACGCAGTATTTT
J: TRBJ1-2; V: TRBV10-3; size: many; D: TRBD1; CDR3: CAISTQGAYGYTF; DNA: TGTGCCATCTCGACACAGGGGGCCTATGGCTACACCTTC
J: TRBJ2-6; V: TRBV7-3; size: few; D: TRBD2; CDR3: CASQAPGLGLADSGANVLTF; DNA: TGTGCCAGCCAAGCTCCCGGTCTCGGACTAGCGGACTCTGGGGCCAACGTCCTGACTTTC